Listed below are T cell receptor beta chains from one sample, sequenced in a study of cytomegalovirus exposure and HLA in healthy donors. TCRdb keeps only in-frame clones here, not all; method: immunoSEQ multiplex PCR. Here the sample spans fewer than 90,000 clones, 80% to 85% being singletons. The sample taken for sequencing was PBMCs. These receptor sequences come from a woman under 30 in good health and CMV-seropositive. The CDR3 runs from the conserved cysteine through the conserved F or W. The D gene is left open where the match is weak. Not every row has a clone size; where given, it reads once, few, many or a size class.

D gene: TRBD1; V gene: TRBV7-9; clone size: NA; J gene: TRBJ1-2; CDR3 DNA: TGTGCCAGCAGCTTAGGGGGGGGACAGGCAGAAGGGAACTATGGCTACACCTTC; CDR3 protein: CASSLGGGQAEGNYGYTF
D gene: NA; V gene: TRBV4-3; clone size: NA; J gene: TRBJ2-5; CDR3 DNA: TGCGCCAGCAGCCAAGATATATGGCGGGTCCAGTACTTC; CDR3 protein: CASSQDIWRVQYF
D gene: NA; V gene: TRBV18; clone size: NA; J gene: TRBJ2-5; CDR3 DNA: TGTGCCAGCTCACCGGATCCTGCCGGGACTCCCGCGACCCAGTACTTC; CDR3 protein: CASSPDPAGTPATQYF
D gene: NA; V gene: TRBV7-2; clone size: NA; J gene: TRBJ1-1; CDR3 DNA: TGTGCCAGCAGCTTATCTCAAGGCGGGAACACTGAAGCTTTCTTT; CDR3 protein: CASSLSQGGNTEAFF
D gene: TRBD1; V gene: TRBV28; clone size: once; J gene: TRBJ1-5; CDR3 DNA: TGTGCCAGTTCCGGACAGGTTTATAGCAATCAGCCCCAGCATTTT; CDR3 protein: CASSGQVYSNQPQHF
D gene: NA; V gene: TRBV4-1; clone size: NA; J gene: TRBJ2-1; CDR3 DNA: TGCGCCAGCAGCCAAGATTTGACTAGAGAGCAGTTCTTC; CDR3 protein: CASSQDLTREQFF
D gene: TRBD1; V gene: TRBV5-6; clone size: NA; J gene: TRBJ2-1; CDR3 DNA: TGTGCCAGCAGGCCGACAGGGACCTCCTACAATGAGCAGTTCTTC; CDR3 protein: CASRPTGTSYNEQFF
D gene: NA; V gene: TRBV2; clone size: NA; J gene: TRBJ1-4; CDR3 DNA: TGTGCCAGCAGTTTGACAGCCTATAATGAAAAACTGTTTTTT; CDR3 protein: CASSLTAYNEKLFF
D gene: TRBD2; V gene: TRBV19; clone size: NA; J gene: TRBJ2-2; CDR3 DNA: TGTGCCAGTAGTCGAAGACTAGCGGGGGATATGAACACCGGGGAGCTGTTTTTT; CDR3 protein: CASSRRLAGDMNTGELFF
D gene: NA; V gene: TRBV19; clone size: NA; J gene: TRBJ1-1; CDR3 DNA: TGTGCCAGTAGTATCCCCAGGGCCCTGAACACTGAAGCTTTCTTT; CDR3 protein: CASSIPRALNTEAFF
D gene: TRBD2; V gene: TRBV5-1; clone size: once; J gene: TRBJ2-5; CDR3 DNA: TGCGCCAGCAGCTTGCTTCTGCGGGGGGGCCAAGAGACCCAGTACTTC; CDR3 protein: CASSLLLRGGQETQYF
D gene: TRBD1; V gene: TRBV2; clone size: NA; J gene: TRBJ1-2; CDR3 DNA: TGTGCCAGCAGTAAAGACAGGGAAGCTGGCTACACCTTC; CDR3 protein: CASSKDREAGYTF
D gene: TRBD1; V gene: TRBV19; clone size: few; J gene: TRBJ1-6; CDR3 DNA: TGTGCCAGTAGTCGGACAGGGGTATCCTATAATTCACCCCTCCACTTT; CDR3 protein: CASSRTGVSYNSPLHF
D gene: NA; V gene: TRBV20-1; clone size: once; J gene: TRBJ2-3; CDR3 DNA: TGCAGTGCTACAACAGATACGCAGTATTTT; CDR3 protein: CSATTDTQYF
D gene: NA; V gene: TRBV27; clone size: NA; J gene: TRBJ2-7; CDR3 DNA: TGTGCCAGCAGTCAATCGACAGGTCTCAACGAGCAGTACTTC; CDR3 protein: CASSQSTGLNEQYF
D gene: TRBD2; V gene: TRBV28; clone size: NA; J gene: TRBJ2-3; CDR3 DNA: TGTGCCAGCAGTTTGCCCGCTAGCGGGGGGCCACATACGCAGTATTTT; CDR3 protein: CASSLPASGGPHTQYF
D gene: NA; V gene: TRBV13; clone size: NA; J gene: TRBJ2-7; CDR3 DNA: TGTGCCAGCAGCTTATTCGGCGGTGAATCCTACGAGCAGTACTTC; CDR3 protein: CASSLFGGESYEQYF
D gene: TRBD2; V gene: TRBV28; clone size: NA; J gene: TRBJ2-1; CDR3 DNA: TGTGCCAGCAGTACGACTAGCCGACGGGTTGATCTTGAGCAGTTCTTC; CDR3 protein: CASSTTSRRVDLEQFF
D gene: TRBD1; V gene: TRBV15; clone size: NA; J gene: TRBJ2-7; CDR3 DNA: TGTGCCACCAGCGGACAGGACCTCTACGAGCAGTACTTC; CDR3 protein: CATSGQDLYEQYF
D gene: NA; V gene: TRBV30; clone size: NA; J gene: TRBJ1-6; CDR3 DNA: TGTGCCGGGGTGCTCAGGACAGAAAATTCACCCCTCCACTTT; CDR3 protein: CAGVLRTENSPLHF
D gene: NA; V gene: TRBV10-3; clone size: NA; J gene: TRBJ1-2; CDR3 DNA: TGTGCCATCAGTGAGGGGGGCGCCCTATCTAGTGGCTACACCTTC; CDR3 protein: CAISEGGALSSGYTF
D gene: TRBD1; V gene: TRBV10-3; clone size: NA; J gene: TRBJ1-6; CDR3 DNA: TGTGCCATCAGTGGGCAGGGACAGGGGGCTAATTCACCCCTCCACTTT; CDR3 protein: CAISGQGQGANSPLHF
D gene: NA; V gene: TRBV7-9; clone size: NA; J gene: TRBJ1-5; CDR3 DNA: TGTGCCAGCAGCTTAGACAAGAATCAGCCCCAGCATTTT; CDR3 protein: CASSLDKNQPQHF
D gene: NA; V gene: TRBV9; clone size: once; J gene: TRBJ2-7; CDR3 DNA: TGTGCCAGCTTTGCTAGCTCCTACGAGCAGTACTTC; CDR3 protein: CASFASSYEQYF
D gene: TRBD1; V gene: TRBV18; clone size: NA; J gene: TRBJ1-2; CDR3 DNA: TGTGCCAGCTCATTAGACAGGGACCGGACACCCTACACCTTC; CDR3 protein: CASSLDRDRTPYTF
D gene: TRBD1; V gene: TRBV5-1; clone size: NA; J gene: TRBJ2-5; CDR3 DNA: TGCGCCAGCACCCGGGGAGGGACAGGGGGTGAGACCCAGTACTTC; CDR3 protein: CASTRGGTGGETQYF
D gene: TRBD1; V gene: TRBV6-5; clone size: NA; J gene: TRBJ2-7; CDR3 DNA: TGTGCCAGCAGTGCACAGGGGGCCCCCTACGAGCAGTACTTC; CDR3 protein: CASSAQGAPYEQYF
D gene: NA; V gene: TRBV28; clone size: once; J gene: TRBJ2-5; CDR3 DNA: TGTGCCAGCAGTCCCAGCGGTCTAATTCAAGAGACCCAGTACTTC; CDR3 protein: CASSPSGLIQETQYF
D gene: NA; V gene: TRBV5-1; clone size: NA; J gene: TRBJ1-2; CDR3 DNA: TGCGCCAGCAGCGCGCTCGGGGTAAACTATGGCTACACCTTC; CDR3 protein: CASSALGVNYGYTF
D gene: NA; V gene: TRBV5-5; clone size: NA; J gene: TRBJ1-2; CDR3 DNA: TGTGCCAGCAGCTTGTCAGGGGCCGTTTATGGCTACACCTTC; CDR3 protein: CASSLSGAVYGYTF
D gene: TRBD2; V gene: TRBV4-2; clone size: few; J gene: TRBJ2-5; CDR3 DNA: TGTGCCAGCAGCCGCGGGGGGGCCCAAGAGACCCAGTACTTC; CDR3 protein: CASSRGGAQETQYF
D gene: TRBD1; V gene: TRBV7-2; clone size: NA; J gene: TRBJ2-7; CDR3 DNA: TGTGCCAGCAGCACCGGGACAGGGCACGAGCAGTACTTC; CDR3 protein: CASSTGTGHEQYF
D gene: TRBD1; V gene: TRBV19; clone size: NA; J gene: TRBJ2-2; CDR3 DNA: TGTGCCAGTAGTATCCAGGGGGCATCCGGGGAGCTGTTTTTT; CDR3 protein: CASSIQGASGELFF
D gene: NA; V gene: TRBV6-1; clone size: once; J gene: TRBJ1-3; CDR3 DNA: TGTGCCAGCAGTGGCGTGCTCTCTGGAAACACCATATATTTT; CDR3 protein: CASSGVLSGNTIYF
D gene: TRBD1; V gene: TRBV11-2; clone size: few; J gene: TRBJ1-6; CDR3 DNA: TGTGCCAGCAGCCCGGGACAGGATAATTCACCCCTCCACTTT; CDR3 protein: CASSPGQDNSPLHF
D gene: TRBD1; V gene: TRBV6-5; clone size: NA; J gene: TRBJ1-5; CDR3 DNA: TGTGCCAGCAAGCGAGGGGGCGATCAGCCCCAGCATTTT; CDR3 protein: CASKRGGDQPQHF
D gene: TRBD2; V gene: TRBV4-3; clone size: NA; J gene: TRBJ2-3; CDR3 DNA: TGCGCCAGCAGCCAAGATATCGCGGGGGTCCCGCTGGGTACGCAGTATTTT; CDR3 protein: CASSQDIAGVPLGTQYF
D gene: NA; V gene: TRBV7-2; clone size: few; J gene: TRBJ2-7; CDR3 DNA: TGTGCCAGCAGCTTAGTGGGCTGGGGGGTGAGCTCCTACGAGCAGTACTTC; CDR3 protein: CASSLVGWGVSSYEQYF
D gene: TRBD1; V gene: TRBV4-3; clone size: NA; J gene: TRBJ2-2; CDR3 DNA: TGCGCCAGCAGCCTGCCAAGCCAGGGGGTGAACACCGGGGAGCTGTTTTTT; CDR3 protein: CASSLPSQGVNTGELFF
D gene: NA; V gene: TRBV7-2; clone size: NA; J gene: TRBJ2-2; CDR3 DNA: TGTGCCAGCAGCTCGGACATTTACACCGGGGAGCTGTTTTTT; CDR3 protein: CASSSDIYTGELFF
D gene: TRBD2; V gene: TRBV7-8; clone size: few; J gene: TRBJ2-7; CDR3 DNA: TGTGCCAGCAGTGCTAGCGGGGGGCCCTACGAGCAGTACTTC; CDR3 protein: CASSASGGPYEQYF
D gene: NA; V gene: TRBV25-1; clone size: NA; J gene: TRBJ1-6; CDR3 DNA: TGTGCCAGCAGTGACAGGGTAAATTCACCCCTCCACTTT; CDR3 protein: CASSDRVNSPLHF
D gene: NA; V gene: TRBV5-4; clone size: NA; J gene: TRBJ1-6; CDR3 DNA: TGTGCCAGCAGCTTGGCAGGGGCTTCACCCCTCCACTTT; CDR3 protein: CASSLAGASPLHF
D gene: NA; V gene: TRBV5-1; clone size: few; J gene: TRBJ1-6; CDR3 DNA: TGCGCCAGCAGCTTGCAAGGGGAAAGAAATTCACCCCTCCACTTT; CDR3 protein: CASSLQGERNSPLHF
D gene: TRBD2; V gene: TRBV27; clone size: NA; J gene: TRBJ2-1; CDR3 DNA: TGTGCCAGCAGTTCTCTAGCGGGGGGGGCCAATGAGCAGTTCTTC; CDR3 protein: CASSSLAGGANEQFF
D gene: TRBD1; V gene: TRBV10-3; clone size: NA; J gene: TRBJ1-2; CDR3 DNA: TGTGCCATCACCGGGACAGGGGTCTATGGCTACACCTTC; CDR3 protein: CAITGTGVYGYTF
D gene: TRBD1; V gene: TRBV2; clone size: NA; J gene: TRBJ1-5; CDR3 DNA: TGTGCCAGCGCTGGCCAAGACAGGGGATATAGCAATCAGCCCCAGCATTTT; CDR3 protein: CASAGQDRGYSNQPQHF
D gene: NA; V gene: TRBV28; clone size: once; J gene: TRBJ1-6; CDR3 DNA: TGTGCCAGCAGTTACCTGGACAAGGGGTGGGATTCACCCCTCCACTTT; CDR3 protein: CASSYLDKGWDSPLHF
D gene: TRBD1; V gene: TRBV7-6; clone size: NA; J gene: TRBJ1-4; CDR3 DNA: TGTGCCAGCAGCCCGGGACAGGGGGCTGAAAAACTGTTTTTT; CDR3 protein: CASSPGQGAEKLFF